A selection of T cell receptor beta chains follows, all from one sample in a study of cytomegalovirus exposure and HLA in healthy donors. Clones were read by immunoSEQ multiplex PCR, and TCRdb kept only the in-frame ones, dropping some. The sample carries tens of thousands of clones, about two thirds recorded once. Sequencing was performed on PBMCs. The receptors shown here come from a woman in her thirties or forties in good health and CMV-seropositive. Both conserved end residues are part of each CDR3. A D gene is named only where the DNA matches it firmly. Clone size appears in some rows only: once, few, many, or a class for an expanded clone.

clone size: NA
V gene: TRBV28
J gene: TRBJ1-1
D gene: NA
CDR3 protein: CASRFLDTEAFF
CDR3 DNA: TGTGCCAGCCGTTTTTTAGACACTGAAGCTTTCTTT

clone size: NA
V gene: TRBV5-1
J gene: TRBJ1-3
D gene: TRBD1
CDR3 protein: CASSLGPQGALGNTIYF
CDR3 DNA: TGCGCCAGCAGCTTGGGCCCTCAGGGGGCGCTTGGAAACACCATATATTTT

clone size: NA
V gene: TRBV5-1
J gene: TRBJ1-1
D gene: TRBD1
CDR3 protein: CASTQTGGDEAFF
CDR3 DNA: TGCGCCAGCACGCAAACAGGGGGCGATGAAGCTTTCTTT

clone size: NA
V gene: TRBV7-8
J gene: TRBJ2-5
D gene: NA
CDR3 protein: CASSRRGPRQETQYF
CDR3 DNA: TGTGCCAGCAGCAGGCGGGGGCCAAGACAAGAGACCCAGTACTTC

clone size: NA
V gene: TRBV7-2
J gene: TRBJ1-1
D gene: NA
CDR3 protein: CASSRRTVNTEAFF
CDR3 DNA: TGTGCCAGCAGCCGGAGGACAGTGAACACTGAAGCTTTCTTT

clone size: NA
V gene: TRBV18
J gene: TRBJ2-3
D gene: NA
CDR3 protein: CASSPTAGGTDTQYF
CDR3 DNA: TGTGCCAGCTCACCAACAGCAGGGGGCACAGATACGCAGTATTTT

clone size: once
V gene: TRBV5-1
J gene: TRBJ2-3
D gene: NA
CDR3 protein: CASSQLPGTDTQYF
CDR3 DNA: TGCGCCAGCAGTCAACTCCCGGGCACAGATACGCAGTATTTT

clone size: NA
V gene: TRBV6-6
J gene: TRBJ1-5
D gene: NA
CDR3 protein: CASTGTLNQPQHF
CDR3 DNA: TGTGCCAGCACAGGGACACTTAATCAGCCCCAGCATTTT

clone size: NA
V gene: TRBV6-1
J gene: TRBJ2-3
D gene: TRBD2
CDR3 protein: CASRPGLAVDTQYF
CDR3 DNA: TGTGCCAGCAGGCCGGGACTAGCGGTAGATACGCAGTATTTT

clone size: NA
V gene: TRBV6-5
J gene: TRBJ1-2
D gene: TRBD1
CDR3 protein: CASSRYLGQDGYTF
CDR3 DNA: TGTGCCAGCAGTAGATATCTGGGACAGGATGGCTACACCTTC

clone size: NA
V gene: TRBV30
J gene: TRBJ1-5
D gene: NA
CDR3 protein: CAWEKGGNQPQHF
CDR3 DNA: TGTGCCTGGGAAAAGGGGGGCAATCAGCCCCAGCATTTT

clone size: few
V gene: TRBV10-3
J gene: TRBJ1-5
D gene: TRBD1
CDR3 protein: CAIQQGTGNQPQHF
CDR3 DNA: TGTGCCATCCAACAGGGGACAGGCAATCAGCCCCAGCATTTT

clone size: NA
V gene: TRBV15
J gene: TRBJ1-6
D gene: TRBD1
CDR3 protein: CATSRDRGTGSSYNSPLHF
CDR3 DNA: TGTGCCACCAGCAGAGATCGAGGGACAGGCAGCTCCTATAATTCACCCCTCCACTTT

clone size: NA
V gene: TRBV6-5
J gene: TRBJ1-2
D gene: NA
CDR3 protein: CASRRTVSLNYGYTF
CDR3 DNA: TGTGCCAGCAGAAGGACAGTTTCCCTGAACTATGGCTACACCTTC

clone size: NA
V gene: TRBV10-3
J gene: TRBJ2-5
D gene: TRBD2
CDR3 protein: CAISESIGSGGSQETQYF
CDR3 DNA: TGTGCCATCAGTGAGTCGATTGGTAGCGGGGGTAGCCAAGAGACCCAGTACTTC

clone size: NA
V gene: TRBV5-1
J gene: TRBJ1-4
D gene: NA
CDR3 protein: CASSQTRQNEKLFF
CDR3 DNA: TGCGCCAGCAGCCAAACCCGACAGAATGAAAAACTGTTTTTT

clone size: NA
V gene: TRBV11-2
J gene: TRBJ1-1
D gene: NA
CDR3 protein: CASSSYRGGWAEAFF
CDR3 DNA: TGTGCCAGCAGCTCATACCGGGGGGGTTGGGCTGAAGCTTTCTTT

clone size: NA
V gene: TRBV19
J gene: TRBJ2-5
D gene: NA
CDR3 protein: CASSGWTEQETQYF
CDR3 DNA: TGTGCCAGTAGTGGCTGGACAGAACAAGAGACCCAGTACTTC

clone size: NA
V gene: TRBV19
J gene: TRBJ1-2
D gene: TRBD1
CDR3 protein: CASNTVGTGAPKAGYTF
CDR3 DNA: TGTGCCAGTAATACGGTAGGGACAGGGGCCCCAAAAGCAGGCTACACCTTC

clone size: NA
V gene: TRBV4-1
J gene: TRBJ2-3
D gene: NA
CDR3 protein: CASSQILAALMRGTDTQYF
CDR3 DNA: TGCGCCAGCAGCCAAATATTGGCAGCCCTAATGAGGGGCACAGATACGCAGTATTTT

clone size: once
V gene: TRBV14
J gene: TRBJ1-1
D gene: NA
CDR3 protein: CASSVRRGNEAFF
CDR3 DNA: TGTGCCAGCAGCGTGCGGAGAGGAAACGAAGCTTTCTTT

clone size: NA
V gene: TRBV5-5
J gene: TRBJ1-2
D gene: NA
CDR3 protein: CASSVVSGDYGYTF
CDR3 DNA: TGTGCCAGCAGCGTAGTTAGCGGGGATTATGGCTACACCTTC

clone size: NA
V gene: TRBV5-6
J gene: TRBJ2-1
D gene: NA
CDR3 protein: CASSPGTGARGNEQFF
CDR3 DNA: TGTGCCAGCAGCCCCGGAACGGGTGCACGGGGAAATGAGCAGTTCTTC

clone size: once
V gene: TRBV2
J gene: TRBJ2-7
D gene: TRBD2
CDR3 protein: CASSVARGGRDEQYF
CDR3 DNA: TGTGCCAGCAGTGTCGCACGGGGGGGCCGAGACGAGCAGTACTTC

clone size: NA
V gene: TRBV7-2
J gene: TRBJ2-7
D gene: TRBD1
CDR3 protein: CASSWTGGYEQYF
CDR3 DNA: TGTGCCAGCAGCTGGACAGGGGGCTACGAGCAGTACTTC

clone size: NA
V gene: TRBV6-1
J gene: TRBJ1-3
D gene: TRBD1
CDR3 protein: CASRTGTSSGNTIYF
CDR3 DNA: TGTGCCAGCAGGACAGGGACCTCCTCTGGAAACACCATATATTTT

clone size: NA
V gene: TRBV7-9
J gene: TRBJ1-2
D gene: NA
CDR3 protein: CASSLDRTNYGYTF
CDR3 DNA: TGTGCCAGCAGTTTAGACAGGACCAACTATGGCTACACCTTC

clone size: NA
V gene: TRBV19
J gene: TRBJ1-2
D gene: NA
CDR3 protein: CASSLASVGYTF
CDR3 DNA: TGTGCCAGTAGCCTGGCGAGCGTGGGCTACACCTTC

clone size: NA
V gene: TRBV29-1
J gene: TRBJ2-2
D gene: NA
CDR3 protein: CSVGRAGELFF
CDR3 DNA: TGCAGCGTTGGACGGGCCGGGGAGCTGTTTTTT

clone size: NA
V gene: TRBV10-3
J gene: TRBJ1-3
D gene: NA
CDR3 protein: CAISDTASGNTIYF
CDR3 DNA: TGTGCCATCAGTGATACAGCCTCTGGAAACACCATATATTTT

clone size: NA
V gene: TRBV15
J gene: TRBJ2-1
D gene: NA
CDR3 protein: CATSRDQVLAGANEQFF
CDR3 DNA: TGTGCCACCAGCAGAGATCAGGTTTTGGCGGGGGCAAATGAGCAGTTCTTC

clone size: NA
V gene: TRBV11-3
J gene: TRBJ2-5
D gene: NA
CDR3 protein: CASSLQGPETQYF
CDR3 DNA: TGTGCCAGCAGCTTACAGGGTCCGGAGACCCAGTACTTC

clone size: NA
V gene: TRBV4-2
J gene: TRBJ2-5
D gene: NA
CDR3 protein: CASSQDRGGLGTQYF
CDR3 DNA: TGTGCCAGCAGCCAAGATCGAGGAGGGTTGGGGACCCAGTACTTC

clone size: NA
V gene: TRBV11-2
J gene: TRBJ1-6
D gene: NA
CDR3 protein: CASSLVSTPNSPLHF
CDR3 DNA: TGTGCCAGCAGCTTAGTGTCTACTCCCAATTCACCCCTCCACTTT

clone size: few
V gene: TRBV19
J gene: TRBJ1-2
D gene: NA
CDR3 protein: CASSIVAGDPYGYTF
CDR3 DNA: TGTGCCAGTAGTATAGTGGCAGGGGATCCCTATGGCTACACCTTC

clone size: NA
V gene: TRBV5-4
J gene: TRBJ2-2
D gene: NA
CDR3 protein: CASSLTTGELFF
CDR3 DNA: TGTGCCAGCAGCTTGACTACCGGGGAGCTGTTTTTT

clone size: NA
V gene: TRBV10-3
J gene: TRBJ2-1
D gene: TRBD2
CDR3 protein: CATLGGSSYNEQFF
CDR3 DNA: TGTGCCACCCTCGGGGGGAGCTCCTACAATGAGCAGTTCTTC

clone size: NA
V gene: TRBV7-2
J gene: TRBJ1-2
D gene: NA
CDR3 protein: CASSLAVWGSHGYTF
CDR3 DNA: TGTGCCAGCAGCTTAGCGGTGTGGGGCTCCCATGGCTACACCTTC

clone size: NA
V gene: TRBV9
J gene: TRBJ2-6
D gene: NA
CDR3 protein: CASSRSRGPALGANVLTF
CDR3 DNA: TGTGCCAGCAGTCGCAGTCGAGGCCCAGCTCTAGGGGCCAACGTCCTGACTTTC

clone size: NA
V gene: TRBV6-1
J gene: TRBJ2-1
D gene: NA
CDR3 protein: CASSVGWQGSNEQFF
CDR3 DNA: TGTGCCAGCAGTGTAGGGTGGCAGGGGAGCAATGAGCAGTTCTTC

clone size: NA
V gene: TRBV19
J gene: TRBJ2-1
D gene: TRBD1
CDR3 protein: CASSTTRQGMSVNEQFF
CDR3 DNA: TGTGCCAGTAGTACCACGCGACAGGGGATGTCAGTCAATGAGCAGTTCTTC

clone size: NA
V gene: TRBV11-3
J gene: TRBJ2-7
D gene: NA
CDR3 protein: CASSLGPGDSNEQYF
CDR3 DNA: TGTGCCAGCAGCTTAGGGCCAGGGGATTCCAACGAGCAGTACTTC

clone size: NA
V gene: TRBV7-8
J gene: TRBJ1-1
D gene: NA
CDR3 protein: CASSFSIRTGNTEAFF
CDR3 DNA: TGTGCCAGCAGCTTCTCCATAAGAACGGGGAACACTGAAGCTTTCTTT

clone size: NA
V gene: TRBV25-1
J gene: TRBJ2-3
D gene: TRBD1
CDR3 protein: CASSLTGILDTQYF
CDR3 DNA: TGTGCCAGCAGCCTGACAGGGATCCTGGATACGCAGTATTTT

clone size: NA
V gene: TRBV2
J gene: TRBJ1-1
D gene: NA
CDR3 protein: CASTYDSEAFF
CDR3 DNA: TGTGCCAGCACTTACGACAGCGAAGCTTTCTTT

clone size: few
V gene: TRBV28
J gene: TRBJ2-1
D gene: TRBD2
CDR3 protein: CASSLGLAAGLNEQFF
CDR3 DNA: TGTGCCAGCAGTTTGGGGCTAGCGGCCGGGTTGAATGAGCAGTTCTTC

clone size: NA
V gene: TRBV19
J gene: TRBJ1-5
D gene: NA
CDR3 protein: CASRDSTNQPQHF
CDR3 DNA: TGTGCCAGTAGAGACAGTACTAATCAGCCCCAGCATTTT

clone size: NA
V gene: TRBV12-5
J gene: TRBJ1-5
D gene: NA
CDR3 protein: CASGISNQPQHF
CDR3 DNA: TGTGCTAGTGGCATTAGCAATCAGCCCCAGCATTTT

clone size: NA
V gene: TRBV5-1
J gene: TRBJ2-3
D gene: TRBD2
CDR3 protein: CASSLSGGAPADTQYF
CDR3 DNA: TGCGCCAGCAGCTTGTCGGGGGGGGCCCCCGCAGATACGCAGTATTTT

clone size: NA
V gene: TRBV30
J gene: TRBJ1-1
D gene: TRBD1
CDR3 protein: CAWTGQVEAFF
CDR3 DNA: TGTGCCTGGACAGGACAGGTTGAAGCTTTCTTT

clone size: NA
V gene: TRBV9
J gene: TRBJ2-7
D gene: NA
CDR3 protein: CASSVMTGPYEQYF
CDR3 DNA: TGTGCCAGCAGCGTCATGACAGGTCCCTACGAGCAGTACTTC

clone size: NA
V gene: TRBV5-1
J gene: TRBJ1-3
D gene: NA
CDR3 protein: CASSLDGFSGNTIYF
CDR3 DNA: TGCGCCAGCAGCTTGGACGGTTTCTCTGGAAACACCATATATTTT

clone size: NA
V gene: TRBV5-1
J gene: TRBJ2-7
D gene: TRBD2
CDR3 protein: CASSLASSGSYEQYF
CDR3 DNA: TGCGCCAGCAGCTTGGCCTCTAGCGGAAGCTACGAGCAGTACTTC